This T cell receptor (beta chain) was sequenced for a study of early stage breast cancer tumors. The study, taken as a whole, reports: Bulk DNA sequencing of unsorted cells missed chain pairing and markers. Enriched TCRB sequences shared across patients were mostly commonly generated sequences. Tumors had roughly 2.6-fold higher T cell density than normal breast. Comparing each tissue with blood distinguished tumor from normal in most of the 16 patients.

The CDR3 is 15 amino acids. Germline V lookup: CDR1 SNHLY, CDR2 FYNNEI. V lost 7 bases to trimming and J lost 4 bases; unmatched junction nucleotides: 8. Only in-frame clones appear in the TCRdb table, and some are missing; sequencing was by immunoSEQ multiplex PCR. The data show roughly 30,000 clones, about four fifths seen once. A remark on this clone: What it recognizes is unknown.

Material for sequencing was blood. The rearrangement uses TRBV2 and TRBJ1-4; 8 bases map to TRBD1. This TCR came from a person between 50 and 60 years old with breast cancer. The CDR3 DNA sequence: TGTGCCAGCATCCCCCCCACAGGGGGTAATGAAAAACTGTTTTTT. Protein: CASIPPTGGNEKLFF.